This TCR beta chain stems from a study of beta chain features in type 1 diabetes (dated by TCRdb to between 2018 and 2020). Looking at the study overall: Patients and healthy donors did not differ in mean age, gender distribution, total cell number or subset yield. In the study, recently diagnosed type 1 diabetes patients and matched healthy donors were compared on the TCRB repertoires of their sorted circulating CD4+ T cell subsets. Across all samples, 107,917,701 sorted cells were examined, and cell number per subset correlated strongly with RNA yield. Regulatory and stem cell-like memory subsets were obtained from only 8 patients and roughly 8 healthy donors, while naive and central memory subsets were obtained from all 28 donors. Summary of the overall study and its limitations: At VDJ recombination sites, patients with type 1 diabetes made fewer insertions and deleted more nucleotides, a pattern implying thymic rearrangement abnormalities. The naive, central memory and regulatory TCRB repertoires appeared to resemble one another more closely among patients than among healthy donors. PCR might favor shorter templates, but patient and control samples were amplified and corrected together, so any skew would affect both groups equally. Because cDNA was sequenced instead of genomic DNA, activated cells with high expression could be over-represented, although the groups did not differ in activation or CD3 levels. Because the HLA sub-analyses included only small numbers of individuals, any influence of HLA type on TCRB rearrangement was left unresolved. Type 1 diabetes patients showed a moderate but significant shortening of TCRB CDR3 length in all four CD4+ subsets.

The CDR3 holds 15 amino acids from the cysteine to the phenylalanine. CDR3 DNA is the only sequence kept; it has 45 bases, read in frame from the first base. The V and J ends are trimmed by 5 bases and 6 bases, leaving 17 bases between them. CDR1 is given as SEHNR and CDR2 as FQNEAQ, both from the germline V gene (reference sequence). About this clone itself: Its antigen is not yet known. It has no much larger one-base neighbor in the sample; base qualities were not kept.

Each donor gave one peripheral blood draw, averaging approximately 110 mL, which was collected into heparinised tubes. A BD FACSAria II was used to sort naive, central memory, regulatory and stem cell-like memory CD4+ T cells with a panel that included CD45RO, CCR7, CD25, CD127, CD95 and CD27. Every sorted population had a purity above 98%. PBMCs were isolated immediately by Lymphoprep density gradient centrifugation and stained directly without culture. So that batch effects would be minimized, each experiment stained and sorted samples in pairs, pairing one healthy donor with one patient. The High Capacity cDNA Reverse Transcription Kit was used to reverse transcribe all of the isolated RNA, meaning that expressed TCRB transcripts were what got sequenced. Deep immunoSEQ sequencing was applied to naive, central memory and regulatory T cell samples, giving an average of about 3.4 million total reads per sample. Sorted cells were lysed in RLT buffer, and RNA was extracted using DNase-treated RNeasy Micro or Mini kits according to cell number. Each cell subset was processed separately to prevent cross-contamination, with patient and healthy donor samples processed together. The immunoSEQ multiplex PCR was used to amplify TCRB sequences from cDNA, generating 87-bp fragments that spanned the CDR3 region. Sequencing of the amplicons was performed on the Illumina HiSeq platform. Per the original workflow: Synthetic template baselines were used to correct PCR bias computationally, reads within Hamming distance 2 were collapsed together, and singletons that could not be merged were discarded. Reads were aligned against IMGT so that V, D and J genes, CDR3 length and insertions or deletions at six rearrangement sites could be assigned. Within each subset, clonotype counts were normalized to the number of sorted cells before true diversity and Gini coefficients were calculated with the tcR R package. Repertoire sharing was quantified using the overlap coefficient calculated on TCRB nucleotide sequences. Out-of-frame TCRB sequences from naive cells were analyzed as a proxy for the pre-selection repertoire. TCRdb holds this immuneACCESS table with in-frame rearrangements only. Some clones are missing; in checked studies, unresolved V genes explain under half, and the rest has no known cause. V and J calls and clone size come straight from that table; D and trimming were deduced from the DNA. The sample table records about 450,000 clones; approximately 10% of these occur just once. The ten largest clones capture more than 0.045% of the sample.

What was sequenced was naive CD4+ T cells from blood. This specimen's cell subset or site label, interpreted: true naive CD4+ T cells. The receptor's source is a young woman in good health. This receptor chain uses TRBV7-9 and TRBJ2-1; the D gene may be TRBD1 or TRBD2, since each aligns over 5 bases. The CDR3 loop reads CASSERGSRRNEQFF. The nucleotide sequence is given as TGTGCCAGCAGCGAGAGGGGCTCGCGGCGCAATGAGCAGTTCTTC.